This T cell receptor (beta chain) was recovered during a study of cytomegalovirus exposure and HLA in healthy donors. This CDR3 is 17 amino acids long. The J segment lost 0 bases and the V segment lost 1 base, leaving 6 bases of the junction unmatched. Germline V gene data show CDR1 as MGHRA and CDR2 as YSYEKL. Using immunoSEQ multiplex PCR, the repertoire was profiled, and TCRdb retains in-frame clones only, with some absent. The sample consists of under 200,000 clones, about 81% of them appearing once. What was sequenced was PBMCs. V and J are TRBV4-1 and TRBJ2-1; 7 nucleotides match TRBD1. This receptor was identified in a woman aged 25 to 39 in good health and CMV-seronegative. This CDR3 reads CASSQAPGQSSYNEQFF. The CDR3 DNA reads as TGCGCCAGCAGCCAAGCACCGGGACAGAGCTCCTACAATGAGCAGTTCTTC.